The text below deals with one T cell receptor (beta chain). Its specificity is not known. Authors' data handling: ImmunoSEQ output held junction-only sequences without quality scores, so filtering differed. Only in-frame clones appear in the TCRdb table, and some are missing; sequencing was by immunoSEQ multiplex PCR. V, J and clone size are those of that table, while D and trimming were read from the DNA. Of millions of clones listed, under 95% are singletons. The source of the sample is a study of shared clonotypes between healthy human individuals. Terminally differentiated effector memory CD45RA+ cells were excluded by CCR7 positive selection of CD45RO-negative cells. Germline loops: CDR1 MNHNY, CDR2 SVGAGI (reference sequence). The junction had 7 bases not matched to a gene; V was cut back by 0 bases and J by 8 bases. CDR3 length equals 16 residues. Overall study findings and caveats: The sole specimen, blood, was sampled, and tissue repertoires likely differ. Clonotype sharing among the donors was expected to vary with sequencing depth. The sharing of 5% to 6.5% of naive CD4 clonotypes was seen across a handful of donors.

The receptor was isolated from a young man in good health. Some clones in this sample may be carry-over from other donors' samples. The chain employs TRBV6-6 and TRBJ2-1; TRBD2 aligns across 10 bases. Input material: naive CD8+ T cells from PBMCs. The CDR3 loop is CASSYSLAGAVDEQFF. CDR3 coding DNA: TGTGCCAGCAGTTACTCTCTAGCGGGGGCCGTGGATGAGCAGTTCTTC.